Listed below are T cell receptor beta chains from one sample, sequenced in a study of blood T cell repertoires in COVID-19. Data came from immunoSEQ multiplex PCR; TCRdb stores just in-frame clones and leaves some out. The sample carries approximately 280,000 clones, 90% recorded once. Source material: PBMCs or T cells enriched from blood (not recorded which). The receptor set was obtained from a woman aged 18-35 years with acute COVID-19. CDR3s include the opening cysteine and the closing phenylalanine or tryptophan. The order of the fields is clone size, V gene, J gene, D gene, CDR3 DNA, CDR3 protein. D genes are given only for firm matches. Clone size is shown for a subset of rows, as once, few, many or a class of expanded clone.

.	TRBV2	TRBJ2-7	TRBD2	TGTGCCAGCAGGAGAGGCGGGGGGGATGGATCCTACGAGCAGTACTTC	CASRRGGGDGSYEQYF
once	TRBV6-5	TRBJ1-3	.	TGTGCCAGCAGTTACTATGGGCTGGACTCTGGAAACACCATATATTTT	CASSYYGLDSGNTIYF
.	TRBV3-1/TRBV3-2	TRBJ1-6	TRBD1	TGTGCCAGCAGCCAAGAAGGGGGCGTTGGGGTCTCACCCCTCCACTTT	CASSQEGGVGVSPLHF
.	TRBV4-1	TRBJ1-3	.	TGCGCCAGCAGCCAAGAGGGTTCGGGAGGAAACACCATATATTTT	CASSQEGSGGNTIYF
.	TRBV11-1	TRBJ2-7	.	TGTGCCAGCAGCTTAGTCGCCAGATCCTACGAGCAGTACTTC	CASSLVARSYEQYF
.	TRBV21-1	TRBJ1-2	.	TGTGCCAGCAGCAAAGACCGGGACAGGGTTTTTTCTGGCTACACCTTC	CASSKDRDRVFSGYTF
.	TRBV24-1	TRBJ2-1	.	TGTGCCACCAGTGATTCAGGGGCTAGAAGAAATGAGCAGTTCTTC	CATSDSGARRNEQFF
few	TRBV27	TRBJ1-4	TRBD1	TGTGCCAGCAGATCGACAGGGGGCGGTGAAAAACTGTTTTTT	CASRSTGGGEKLFF
.	TRBV15	TRBJ1-6	.	TGTGCCACCAGCGGCGAGGGATTCGGAACACCCCTCCACTTT	CATSGEGFGTPLHF
.	TRBV30	TRBJ1-6	.	TGTGCCTGGAGCGGGGGGGCTGGTTCACCCCTCCACTTT	CAWSGGAGSPLHF
few	TRBV6-1	TRBJ2-5	TRBD2	TGTGCCAGCAGTGAATATACTAGCGGGTGGCAAGAGACCCAGTACTTC	CASSEYTSGWQETQYF
.	TRBV6-5	TRBJ1-5	.	TGTGCCAGCAGAGGACACACCAATCAGCCCCAGCATTTT	CASRGHTNQPQHF
.	TRBV5-5	TRBJ2-1	TRBD2	TGTGCCAGCAGCTCGGGACTAGCGGCAAAGAATGAGCAGTTCTTC	CASSSGLAAKNEQFF
.	TRBV28	TRBJ2-7	.	TGTGCCAGCAGCCACGCCGCGCTAGAGGGCCCCTACGAGCAGTACTTC	CASSHAALEGPYEQYF
.	TRBV10-3	TRBJ2-7	.	TGTGCCATCATGGGAGGGGGGAGTGACTACGAGCAGCACTTC	CAIMGGGSDYEQHF
.	TRBV30	TRBJ1-4	.	TGTGCCTGGTGGGGAGGTGAAAAACTGTTTTTT	CAWWGGEKLFF
.	TRBV15	TRBJ2-2	TRBD1	TGTGCCACCAGCAGAGATAGGGACAGGGCGAACACCGGGGAGCTGTTTTTT	CATSRDRDRANTGELFF
.	TRBV10-3	TRBJ2-1	.	TGTGCCATCAGTGATGAAGGTGGAGATGAGCAGTTCTTC	CAISDEGGDEQFF
.	TRBV11-2	TRBJ2-7	TRBD2	TGTGCCAGCAGCTTAGGAGGCGGGAGAGCCTACGAGCAGTACTTC	CASSLGGGRAYEQYF
.	TRBV19	TRBJ2-7	TRBD1	TGTGCCAGTAGTATAGATCGGGGACAGGGCTACGAGCAGTACTTC	CASSIDRGQGYEQYF
.	TRBV4-2	TRBJ2-4	TRBD2	TGTGCCAGCAGCCAAGGGCTAGCGGGAGTTCTCATTCAGTACTTC	CASSQGLAGVLIQYF
.	TRBV15	TRBJ2-7	TRBD2	TGTGCCACCAGCATGGGGACTAGCGGGGCCACCTACGAGCAGTACTTC	CATSMGTSGATYEQYF
.	TRBV23-1	TRBJ2-7	TRBD1	TGCGCCAGCAGTCAATTTGAGACAGGGGGCCACTACGAGCAGTACTTC	CASSQFETGGHYEQYF
.	TRBV28	TRBJ2-7	TRBD2	TGTGCCAGCAGTCAGAGCGGGAGTTCCCACGAGCAGTACTTC	CASSQSGSSHEQYF
few	TRBV28	TRBJ2-1	.	TGTGCGAGCAGAACCCCGGGAGTCTTCTACAATGAGCAGTTCTTC	CASRTPGVFYNEQFF
.	TRBV6-5	TRBJ1-2	.	TGTGCCAGCATGGAGGGGTACGGAGGCTACACCTTC	CASMEGYGGYTF
.	TRBV24-1	TRBJ2-5	TRBD1	TGTGCCACCAGTGATCTGAGGACAGGGCGGGAGACCCAGTACTTC	CATSDLRTGRETQYF
.	TRBV18	TRBJ2-1	.	TGTGCCAGCTCATTTCGGGATTACAATGAGCAGTTCTTC	CASSFRDYNEQFF
.	TRBV11-2	TRBJ2-7	TRBD2	TGTGCCAGCAGGCCTTCGACTAGCATAGACGAGCAGTACTTC	CASRPSTSIDEQYF
.	TRBV7-8	TRBJ1-1	.	TGTGCCAGCAGCTCGACAAGTCTGAACACTGAAGCTTTCTTT	CASSSTSLNTEAFF
.	TRBV5-1	TRBJ1-2	.	TGCGCCAGCAGCTTGGCCTACTCCCGCGGACAGAACTATGGCTACACCTTC	CASSLAYSRGQNYGYTF
.	TRBV10-3	TRBJ2-7	TRBD2	TGTGCCATCAGTGAGGGACTAGCGGGGACAACGCCCTACGAGCAGTACTTC	CAISEGLAGTTPYEQYF
.	TRBV11-2	TRBJ2-2	TRBD1	TGTGCCAGCAGCACCGGGACAGGGATCCCGAGGGGAGGGGAGCTGTTTTTT	CASSTGTGIPRGGELFF
.	TRBV11-1	TRBJ2-1	.	TGTGCCAGCAGCTTAGAGAGATCCTACGGTATCAATGAGCAGTTCTTC	CASSLERSYGINEQFF
.	TRBV5-1	TRBJ2-5	TRBD1	TGCGCCAGCAGCCCCGGGGCAGGGGGCTTAGATAGGAGAGAGACCCAGTACTTC	CASSPGAGGLDRRETQYF
.	TRBV3-1/TRBV3-2	TRBJ2-5	.	TGTGCCAGCAGCCAAGAACCGGCCCAATGGGACTCGCCCCTTAAAGAGACCCAGTACTTC	CASSQEPAQWDSPLKETQYF
.	TRBV6-5	TRBJ1-1	TRBD1	TGTGCCAGCAGTCACGACAGGGGGCCGTACACTGAAGCTTTCTTT	CASSHDRGPYTEAFF
once	TRBV27	TRBJ2-1	TRBD2	TGTGCCACCTGCCTTGGGACTAGCGGTTACAATGAGCAGTTCTTC	CATCLGTSGYNEQFF
.	TRBV11-2	TRBJ2-5	TRBD1	TGTGCCAGCAGCTTCCCACAGGGGACAAAAGCCCAAGAGACCCAGTACTTC	CASSFPQGTKAQETQYF
once	TRBV12-5	TRBJ1-1	.	TGTGCTAGTGGTTTTTCGACAGACGGGTACACTGAAGCTTTCTTT	CASGFSTDGYTEAFF